This T cell receptor beta chain was found in a study of blood T cell repertoires in COVID-19. Study at large: T cells, B-cell-depleted T cells, or PBMCs supplied cDNA or gDNA.

V lost 3 bases and J lost 5; bases outside the gene matches: 4. Germline V CDR1 and CDR2: SGHVS, FNYEAQ. The CDR3 covers 15 residues. In the original analysis: Reference gene primers were amplified, and this amplification served to estimate nucleated cell counts. Repertoires were generated with immunoSEQ multiplex PCR, while TCRdb's copy carries only in-frame clones and drops some. That table is the source of V, J and clone size, and D and trimming were worked out from the DNA. The sample shows 130,000 to 150,000 clones, around 80% of them seen only once. Sequencing used peripheral blood. The sequence came from a human donor in a cohort sampled during active COVID-19. The chain carries TRBV7-6 and TRBJ2-5; 12 bases fit TRBD2. CDR3 amino acids: CASSFGLAGRETQYF. In DNA form, the CDR3 reads TGTGCCAGCAGCTTTGGACTAGCGGGGCGTGAGACCCAGTACTTC.